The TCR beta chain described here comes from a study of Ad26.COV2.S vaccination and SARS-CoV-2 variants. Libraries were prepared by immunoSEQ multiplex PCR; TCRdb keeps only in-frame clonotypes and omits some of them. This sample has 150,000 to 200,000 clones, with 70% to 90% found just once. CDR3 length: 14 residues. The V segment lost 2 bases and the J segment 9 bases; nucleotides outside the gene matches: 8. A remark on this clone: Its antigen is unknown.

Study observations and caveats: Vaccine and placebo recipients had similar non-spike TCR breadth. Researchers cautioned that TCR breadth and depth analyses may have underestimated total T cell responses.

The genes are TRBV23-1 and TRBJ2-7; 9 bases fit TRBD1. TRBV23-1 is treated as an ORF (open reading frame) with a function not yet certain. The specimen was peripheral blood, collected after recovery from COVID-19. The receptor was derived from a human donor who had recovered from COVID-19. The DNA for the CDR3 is TGCGCCAGCAGTCAAGAAGGGACAGGGTTACGGCAGTACTTC. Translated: CASSQEGTGLRQYF.